The next 5 T cell receptor beta chains were all read from a single sample in a study of blood T cells in healthy people across ages. A second PCR, run for roughly 7 to 12 cycles, used a sample-barcoded 5' primer plus a J-beta primer mix. TCRdb analysed the 5' RACE reads with MiXCR anew, one entry per CDR3 protein. The sample lists around 800,000 distinct CDR3 sequences; 35% to 60% were seen once. Sequencing was done on a sample of blood. The receptors derive from a man at least 80 years old in good health.

V and J are TRBV6-5 and TRBJ2-6, with a possible D match to TRBD1 (6 bases). Germline loops: CDR1 MNHEY, CDR2 SVGAGI. Trimming stripped 10 bases from V and 2 bases from J, with 15 bases between. This CDR3 contains 15 residues. The CDR3: CATHRKGAGANVLTF. The DNA for the CDR3 is TGTGCCACCCATAGAAAGGGGGCTGGGGCCAACGTCCTGACTTTC.

The V gene is TRBV12-3 or TRBV12-4, the J gene TRBJ1-2; no firm D call. This CDR3 has 13 residues. V shed 1 base and J shed 8 bases, with 11 bases lying between them. CDR3 region: CASSLVAGGGYTF. In DNA form, the CDR3 reads TGTGCCAGCAGTTTAGTCGCAGGAGGGGGCTACACCTTC.

This clonotype was detected many times. The V call is TRBV28, the J call TRBJ2-7; 9 bases are a match to TRBD2. CDR1 MDHEN and CDR2 SYDVKM come from the germline V gene. The ends lost 8 bases at V and 2 bases at J; junction bases unmatched: 7. This CDR3 is 14 amino acids long. The CDR3 DNA is TGTGCCAGCGAGGCGGGAGGGGGGACCTACGAGCAGTACTTC. Amino acid sequence: CASEAGGGTYEQYF. The full variable domain, completed using reference TRBV28 and TRBJ2-7, is DVKVTQSSRYLVKRTGEKVFLECVQDMDHENMFWYRQDPGLGLRLIYFSYDVKMKEKGDIPEGYSVSREKKERFSLILESASTNQTSMYLCASEAGGGTYEQYFGPGTRLTVT.

The CDR3 reads CASSLIGNSYNEQFF. The DNA of the CDR3 is TGTGCCAGCAGCTTAATCGGGAACTCCTACAATGAGCAGTTCTTC. V gene TRBV7-3 combines with J gene TRBJ2-1; D perhaps matches TRBD2 (5 bases). Germline V lookup: CDR1 SGHTA, CDR2 FQGTGA. Deletions cut 1 base from V and 0 bases from J, with 7 bases between. There are 15 residues in the CDR3.

In its sample, this clonotype was seen once. The rearrangement uses TRBV7-2 and TRBJ2-7; the match to TRBD2 covers 9 bases. The V gene end was trimmed by 7 bases and the J gene end by 7 bases; junction bases not matched to a gene: 11. The CDR3 has 14 residues. Germline loops: CDR1 SGHTA, CDR2 FQGNSA. CDR3 residues: CASTRAGGYNEQYF. The DNA for the CDR3 is TGTGCCAGCACGCGAGCGGGAGGTTACAATGAGCAGTACTTC.